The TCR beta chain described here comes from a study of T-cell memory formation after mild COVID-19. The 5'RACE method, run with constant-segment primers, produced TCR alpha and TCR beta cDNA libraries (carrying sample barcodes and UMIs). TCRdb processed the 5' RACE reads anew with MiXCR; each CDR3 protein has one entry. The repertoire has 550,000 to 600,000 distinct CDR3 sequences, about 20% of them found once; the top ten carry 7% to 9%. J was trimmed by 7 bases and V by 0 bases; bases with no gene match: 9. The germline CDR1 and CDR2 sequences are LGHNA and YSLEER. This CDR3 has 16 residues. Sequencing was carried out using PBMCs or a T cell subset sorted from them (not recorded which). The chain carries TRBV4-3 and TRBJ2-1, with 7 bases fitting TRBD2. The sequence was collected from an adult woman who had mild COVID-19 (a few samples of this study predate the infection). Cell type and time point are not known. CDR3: CASSQDFEGGRNEQFF. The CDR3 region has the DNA TGCGCCAGCAGCCAAGATTTCGAGGGAGGGAGGAATGAGCAGTTCTTC.